This entry lists 32 T cell receptor beta chains sequenced from one sample in a study of shared clonotypes between healthy human individuals. TCRdb keeps only in-frame clones here, not all; method: immunoSEQ multiplex PCR. The sample includes about 2.4 million clones, roughly 92% seen only once; the top ten take roughly 0.13%. The sequenced sample was naive CD4+ T cells sorted from blood. The subset: CD45RA+ positively selected. These receptors came from a man aged 18 to 29 in good health.

The chain links TRBV5-6 to TRBJ2-7, with 9 nucleotides matching TRBD1. Unmatched junction bases numbered 6, after V lost 4 bases and J lost 4 bases. The germline gives CDR1 SGHDT, CDR2 YYEEEE. The CDR3 sequence is 14 residues long. CDR3 nucleotide sequence: TGTGCCAGCAGCCCCCGGGACAGGGATTACGAGCAGTACTTC. This codes for CASSPRDRDYEQYF. The entire variable domain, with the rest obtained from reference TRBV5-6 and TRBJ2-7, is as follows: DAGVTQSPTHLIKTRGQQVTLRCSPKSGHDTVSWYQQALGQGPQFIFQYYEEEERQRGNFPDRFSGHQFPNYSSELNVNALLLGDSALYLCASSPRDRDYEQYFGPGTRLTVT.

V gene TRBV5-1 combines with J gene TRBJ1-5, with D uncertain. CDR3 length: 15 residues. With 0 bases removed from V and 0 bases from J, the gap between germline ends came to 7 bases. Germline V gene data show CDR1 as SGHRS and CDR2 as YFSETQ. CDR3 in amino acids: CASSLGPGSNQPQHF. CDR3 nucleotides: TGCGCCAGCAGCTTGGGGCCTGGTAGCAATCAGCCCCAGCATTTT.

The chain employs TRBV28 and TRBJ2-7; 9 nucleotides line up with TRBD1. Germline CDR1 MDHEN, CDR2 SYDVKM. Trimming cost V 3 bases and J 4 bases; bases outside gene matches: 7. The CDR3 consists of 15 residues. CDR3 loop: CASSLMTGGDYEQYF. Written as DNA, the CDR3 is TGTGCCAGCAGTTTGATGACAGGGGGGGATTACGAGCAGTACTTC.

In this sample, this clone turned up a few times. This chain joins TRBV19 and TRBJ1-1, with D hard to call. The CDR3 spans 13 residues. V was cut by 3 bases and J by 0 bases, with 5 bases left in between. Germline CDR1 and CDR2: LNHDA and SQIVND (reference sequence). DNA of the CDR3: TGTGCCAGTAGTATCCAGATGAACACTGAAGCTTTCTTT. The encoded protein is CASSIQMNTEAFF.

This clone was seen only once. The J gene is TRBJ2-7, the V gene TRBV2, with 10 positions matching TRBD2. Germline V gene sequence: CDR1 SNHLY, CDR2 FYNNEI. CDR3 length: 14 amino acids. J lost 2 bases, V lost 7 bases, and 5 bases had no gene match. CDR3: CASNRAGGPYEQYF. The CDR3 coding sequence is TGTGCCAGCAACCGAGCGGGAGGGCCCTACGAGCAGTACTTC.

This rearrangement joins TRBV27 to TRBJ1-5; 8 nucleotides agree with TRBD1. CDR1 and CDR2 (germline): MNHEY, SMNVEV (reference sequence). The CDR3 extends over 16 amino acids. V was pared by 6 bases and J by 7 bases, with 14 bases of the junction left unmatched. CDR3 sequence (DNA): TGTGCCAGCAGCAAACAGACAGGGGTGGTTGTGCAGCCCCAGCATTTT. It specifies CASSKQTGVVVQPQHF.

J is TRBJ2-5 and V is TRBV5-1, with TRBD1 identical over 9 bases. Germline V CDR1 and CDR2: SGHRS, YFSETQ. The CDR3 totals 15 residues. V dropped 2 bases and J dropped 2; count of bases not matched to a gene: 4. The CDR3: CASSFTGGEQETQYF. As DNA, the CDR3 is TGCGCCAGCAGCTTTACAGGGGGCGAACAAGAGACCCAGTACTTC.

This clone came up once. V and J are TRBV7-8 and TRBJ2-2; tentatively, D is TRBD2 (5 bases). V was shortened by 8 bases and J by 8 bases, with 9 bases between the two germline ends. In germline, CDR1 is SGHVS, CDR2 FQNEAQ. CDR3 length: 11 residues. The CDR3 loop is CASLTGGELFF. The CDR3 bases are TGTGCCAGCCTGACGGGGGGGGAGCTGTTTTTT.

The chain links TRBV5-4 to TRBJ2-5, with D uncertain. With 5 bases removed from V and 2 bases from J, the gap between germline ends came to 10 bases. CDR1 and CDR2 (germline): SGHNT, YYREEE (reference sequence). This CDR3 is built from 13 residues. The CDR3 DNA follows: TGTGCCAGCAGTATGATGGGACAAGAGACCCAGTACTTC. Amino acids: CASSMMGQETQYF. Combining the CDR3 with reference TRBV5-4 and TRBJ2-5 gives the whole variable domain ETGVTQSPTHLIKTRGQQVTLRCSSQSGHNTVSWYQQALGQGPQFIFQYYREEENGRGNFPPRFSGLQFPNYSSELNVNALELDDSALYLCASSMMGQETQYFGPGTRLLVL.

Regarding this clone: Other DNA sequences within the sample encode an identical CDR3. The chain has TRBV19 and TRBJ1-3; weak D call: TRBD1 (5 bases). The germline V gene has CDR1 LNHDA and CDR2 SQIVND (reference sequence). Trimming shortened V by 6 bases and J by 0 bases, and 12 bases separated the two germline ends. The CDR3 runs to 15 residues. Here the CDR3 DNA reads TGTGCCAGTAGGGGGACCGCATCCTCTGGAAACACCATATATTTT. This codes for CASRGTASSGNTIYF.

This clone is a singleton in its sample. The J gene is TRBJ2-1, the V gene TRBV6-5, with D possibly being TRBD2 (5 bases). Per germline, CDR1 MNHEY and CDR2 SVGAGI. CDR3 length: 11 amino acids. V shed 11 bases and J shed 7 bases, with 12 bases lying between them. The CDR3 DNA reads TGTGCCGTCCGTCGGGGAAATGAGCAGTTCTTC. It yields the protein CAVRRGNEQFF.

The rearrangement links TRBV14 to TRBJ2-1; D not resolved. CDR3 length equals 13 residues. V was clipped by 0 bases and J by 5 bases, with 5 bases between them. Germline values: CDR1 SGHDN, CDR2 FVKESK. Written as DNA, the CDR3 is TGTGCCAGCAGCCAAGACAGCAACAATGAGCAGTTCTTC. Protein product: CASSQDSNNEQFF.

The chain has TRBV5-5 and TRBJ1-5, with 8 bases lining up with TRBD1. The junction had 8 bases not matched to a gene; V was cut back by 0 bases and J by 6 bases. The length of the CDR3 is 16 residues. The germline CDR1 and CDR2 sequences are SGHKS and YYEKEE (reference sequence). The CDR3 DNA reads TGTGCCAGCAGCTTGGATCAGGGGGCTATGATTCAGCCCCAGCATTTT. Encoded protein: CASSLDQGAMIQPQHF.

The gene calls are TRBV6-6 and TRBJ1-2, with 8 positions matching TRBD1. The germline V gene encodes CDR1 MNHNY and CDR2 SVGAGI (reference sequence). The CDR3 sequence is 15 residues long. V shed 4 bases, J shed 2 bases, and the junction held 6 bases outside the gene matches. The CDR3 is CASSSKNRGNYGYTF. CDR3 sequence (DNA): TGTGCCAGCAGTTCGAAGAACAGGGGGAACTATGGCTACACCTTC.

This chain joins TRBV15 and TRBJ2-5; a possible D gene is TRBD2 (5 bases). The CDR3 length is 16 residues. Germline values: CDR1 LNHNV, CDR2 YYDKDF (reference sequence). Between the trimmed V and J ends, which lost 0 bases and 9 bases, there was a span of 20 bases. The CDR3 spells CATSRDLAGQLRAQYF. The CDR3 bases are TGTGCCACCAGCAGAGATCTAGCCGGGCAATTGAGGGCCCAGTACTTC.

This chain links TRBV28 with TRBJ1-5, with D possibly TRBD1 on 5 matching bases. Trimming shortened V by 3 bases and J by 7 bases, and 16 bases separated the two germline ends. The V gene's germline CDR1 is MDHEN and CDR2 SYDVKM. This CDR3 has 15 residues. The CDR3: CASSLVGAGRQPQHF. The CDR3 region has the DNA TGTGCCAGCAGTTTGGTAGGGGCAGGGCGACAGCCCCAGCATTTT.

DNA of the CDR3: TGTGCCAGCTCACCACGTCCAGAAAGCACAGATACGCAGTATTTT. Translated, it gives CASSPRPESTDTQYF. This chain links TRBV18 with TRBJ2-3; D remains unclear. The CDR3 spans 15 residues. Germline V lookup: CDR1 KGHSH, CDR2 LQKENI. The V end was cut by 1 base, the J end by 0 bases, with 8 bases between. The complete variable domain, with remaining parts taken from reference TRBV18 and TRBJ2-3, reads NAGVMQNPRHLVRRRGQEARLRCSPMKGHSHVYWYRQLPEEGLKFMVYLQKENIIDESGMPKERFSAEFPKEGPSILRIQQVVRGDSAAYFCASSPRPESTDTQYFGPGTRLTVL.

V is TRBV6-5 and J is TRBJ1-1; TRBD1 agrees at 8 bases. From germline, CDR1 is MNHEY and CDR2 SVGAGI. This CDR3 region has 15 residues. J gave up 1 base and V 5 bases, and 6 bases lay outside the gene matches. This chain's CDR3 is CASSGPGTGNTEAFF. CDR3 bases: TGTGCCAGCAGTGGACCCGGGACAGGGAACACTGAAGCTTTCTTT.

This chain joins TRBV7-2 and TRBJ2-2; D might be TRBD1 (8 bases). V gave up 5 bases and J gave up 3 bases, with 13 bases separating them. The CDR3 covers 15 residues. Germline loops: CDR1 SGHTA, CDR2 FQGNSA. As DNA, the CDR3 is TGTGCCAGCAGCCTACAGGGGGGGTACACCGGGGAGCTGTTTTTT. This encodes CASSLQGGYTGELFF.

The genes are TRBV11-2 and TRBJ1-4; D not resolved. CDR3 length equals 13 residues. Germline V CDR1 and CDR2: SGHAT, FQNNGV. Trimming pared 3 bases from V and 5 bases from J, leaving 7 bases between. The CDR3 is CASSFTANEKLFF. DNA for the CDR3: TGTGCCAGCAGCTTCACAGCGAATGAAAAACTGTTTTTT.

The chain carries TRBV28 and TRBJ1-6, with 7 bases matching TRBD1. Germline V CDR1 and CDR2: MDHEN, SYDVKM. The CDR3 has 21 residues. The V segment lost 4 bases and the J segment 5 bases; nucleotides outside the gene matches: 23. The DNA of the CDR3 is TGTGCCAGCAGTTCCATCTTGGGTGGTGTCCGCTCGGGACAGAATAATTCACCCCTCCACTTT. Its protein product is CASSSILGGVRSGQNNSPLHF.

This clone appeared once. At one of its ends the junction is not consistent with the germline gene, which may arise from a read error. This chain links TRBV20-1 with TRBJ2-7, with D unresolved. Germline-derived CDR1 and CDR2 are DFQATT and SNEGSKA (reference sequence). The CDR3 is made up of 10 amino acids. The chain's CDR3 is CSASLKTLNF. The CDR3 coding sequence is TGCAGTGCTAGCCTGAAGACGCTTAACTTC.

The chain couples TRBV7-2 to TRBJ1-1, with D maybe TRBD1 (5 bases). Trimming took off 0 bases at V and 6 bases at J, with 8 bases between the two ends. CDR3 size: 13 residues. Germline assignment: CDR1 SGHTA and CDR2 FQGNSA. This chain's CDR3 is CASSLASTAEAFF. As DNA, the CDR3 is TGTGCCAGCAGCTTAGCGTCGACAGCTGAAGCTTTCTTT.

V and J are TRBV9 and TRBJ2-2; D possibly corresponds to TRBD1 (5 bases). The CDR3 is made up of 17 amino acids. The ends were cut back, 0 bases at V and 2 bases at J, with 14 bases in the middle. Germline V gives CDR1 SGDLS, CDR2 YYNGEE. For the CDR3, the DNA is TGTGCCAGCAGCGTAGCAACTGTGGGGCAAAACACCGGGGAGCTGTTTTTT. As protein: CASSVATVGQNTGELFF.

The chain combines TRBV7-9 with TRBJ1-2; D ambiguous. CDR1 is SEHNR, CDR2 FQNEAQ, per germline (reference sequence). This CDR3 spans 12 amino acids. Trimming removed 5 bases from V and 3 bases from J, with 7 bases in between. The CDR3 DNA reads as TGTGCCAGCAGCCTAGTAGACTATGGCTACACCTTC. Translating gives CASSLVDYGYTF.

The rearrangement joins TRBV2 to TRBJ1-3; D remains ambiguous. The germline V and J ends were trimmed by 4 bases and 1 base, with 5 bases remaining between them. The CDR3 contains 13 residues. Germline V lookup: CDR1 SNHLY, CDR2 FYNNEI. The CDR3 region is CASSASSGNTIYF. The CDR3 coding sequence is TGTGCCAGCAGTGCCTCATCTGGAAACACCATATATTTT. Based on the CDR3 plus reference TRBV2 and TRBJ1-3, the full variable domain is EPEVTQTPSHQVTQMGQEVILRCVPISNHLYFYWYRQILGQKVEFLVSFYNNEISEKSEIFDDQFSVERPDGSNFTLKIRSTKLEDSAMYFCASSASSGNTIYFGEGSWLTVV.

The chain combines TRBV9 with TRBJ2-5, with D possibly being TRBD1 or TRBD2 (5 bases each). The CDR3 runs 15 residues. Trimming stripped 5 bases from V and 5 bases from J, with 19 bases between. Germline V lookup: CDR1 SGDLS, CDR2 YYNGEE. The CDR3 spells CASSPAQGVYETQYF. The CDR3 coding sequence is TGTGCCAGCAGTCCCGCCCAGGGAGTGTACGAGACCCAGTACTTC.

This clone showed up just once. This chain joins TRBV19 and TRBJ2-7, with D possibly TRBD1 on 5 matching bases. CDR1 and CDR2 from the germline V gene are LNHDA and SQIVND (reference sequence). V lost 4 bases to trimming and J lost 1 base, with 11 bases between them. The CDR3 spans 14 residues. The CDR3 DNA sequence: TGTGCCAGTAGTACCATCCCAGGGTCCTACGAGCAGTACTTC. As protein: CASSTIPGSYEQYF.

The chain combines TRBV5-5 with TRBJ1-2, with D unclear. The germline V and J ends were trimmed by 0 bases and 4 bases, with 10 bases remaining between them. Germline V gene lookup returns CDR1 SGHKS and CDR2 YYEKEE (reference sequence). There are 14 residues in the CDR3. CDR3 coding DNA: TGTGCCAGCAGCTTGGGACCGGAAACCTATGGCTACACCTTC. Its translation is CASSLGPETYGYTF.

The chain joins TRBV19 to TRBJ2-1, with TRBD1 matching over 11 bases. CDR1 is LNHDA, CDR2 SQIVND, per germline (reference sequence). The CDR3 sequence is 15 residues long. The V and J ends lost 7 bases and 8 bases, in that order; junction bases with no gene match: 10. This chain's CDR3 is CASMGTGGKRDEQFF. Written as DNA, the CDR3 is TGTGCCAGTATGGGGACAGGGGGAAAAAGGGATGAGCAGTTCTTC.

V gene TRBV7-2 combines with J gene TRBJ1-5, with D maybe TRBD1 (6 bases). The germline gives CDR1 SGHTA, CDR2 FQGNSA. The CDR3 is made up of 18 amino acids. Trimming removed 5 bases from V and 1 base from J, with 21 bases in between. CDR3 sequence: CASSPNPHERGSNQPQHF. The CDR3 coding sequence is TGTGCCAGCAGCCCGAATCCCCATGAGAGGGGGAGCAATCAGCCCCAGCATTTT.

The chain is built from TRBV10-3 and TRBJ2-7; D might be TRBD1 (6 bases). Germline lookup yields CDR1 ENHRY and CDR2 SYGVKD. There are 14 residues in the CDR3. Trimming cost V 7 bases and J 7 bases, with 20 bases left between them. The CDR3 spells CAITTPTGRGEQYF. The DNA for the CDR3 is TGTGCCATCACTACCCCGACAGGCCGGGGAGAGCAGTACTTC.